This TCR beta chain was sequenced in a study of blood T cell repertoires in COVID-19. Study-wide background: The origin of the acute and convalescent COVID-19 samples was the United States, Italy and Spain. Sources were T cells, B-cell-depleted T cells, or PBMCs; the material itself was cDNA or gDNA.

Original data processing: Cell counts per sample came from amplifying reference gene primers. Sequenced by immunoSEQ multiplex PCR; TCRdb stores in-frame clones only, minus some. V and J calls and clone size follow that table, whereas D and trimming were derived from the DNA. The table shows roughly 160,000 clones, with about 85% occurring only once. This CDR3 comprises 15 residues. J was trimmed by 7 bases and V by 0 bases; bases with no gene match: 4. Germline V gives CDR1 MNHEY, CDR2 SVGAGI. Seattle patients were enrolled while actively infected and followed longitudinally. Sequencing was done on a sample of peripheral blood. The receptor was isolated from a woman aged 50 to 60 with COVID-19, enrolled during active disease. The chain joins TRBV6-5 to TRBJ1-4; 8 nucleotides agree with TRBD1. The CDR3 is CASSYSDREPEKLFF. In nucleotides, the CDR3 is TGTGCCAGCAGTTACTCGGACAGGGAGCCTGAAAAACTGTTTTTT.